This TCR beta chain was obtained from a study of blood T cells in healthy people across ages. Then a second PCR, running about 7 to 11 cycles, was carried out with a sample-barcoded 5' primer and a J-beta primer mix. Every sample returned 2.5 million or more CDR3-containing paired-end reads. TCRdb re-analysed the 5' RACE reads in MiXCR, keeping a single row per CDR3 protein. The data hold roughly 800,000 distinct CDR3 sequences, with 35% to 40% observed a single time. Study-level results: Age showed a roughly linear inverse relationship with TCR beta diversity per million T cells. Naive T cell percentage showed a strong correlation with the diversity of TCR beta.

There are a few counts of this clonotype. The antigen remains undetermined. V gave up 5 bases and J gave up 4 bases; unmatched junction bases: 5. This CDR3 spans 13 amino acids. Germline V lookup: CDR1 DFQATT, CDR2 SNEGSKA (reference sequence). The chain uses TRBV20-1 and TRBJ2-3; 8 nucleotides agree with TRBD2. This sequence was found in a man aged 18-30 years in good health. The sequencing sample was made of blood. The CDR3 region has the DNA TGCAGTGCTCAAGGACTAGCCCCAGATACGCAGTATTTT. Translation: CSAQGLAPDTQYF.